These 23 T cell receptor beta chains originate from one sample sequenced in a study of shared clonotypes between healthy human individuals. Naivety among CD8 cells was defined by CD45RO negativity and positive CCR7 selection, thereby excluding terminally differentiated effector memory CD45RA+ cells. This table comes from immunoSEQ multiplex PCR, and its TCRdb copy is limited to in-frame clones, with some not included. The table records about 1,800,000 clones, less than 95% of them present only once. Sequenced: naive CD8+ T cells sorted from blood. The source of these receptors is a man between 18 and 29 years old in good health.

This clone was seen just once. The chain has TRBV7-6 and TRBJ2-2, with D tentatively TRBD1 (6 bases). V lost 0 bases to trimming and J lost 7 bases, with 18 bases between them. The germline gives CDR1 SGHVS, CDR2 FNYEAQ. The CDR3 sequence is 17 residues long. CDR3 region: CASSLAPVQGFGGELFF. Written as DNA, the CDR3 is TGTGCCAGCAGCTTAGCGCCAGTACAGGGTTTCGGCGGGGAGCTGTTTTTT. Looking up the rest from reference TRBV7-6 and TRBJ2-2 gives the full variable domain: GAGVSQSPRYKVTKRGQDVALRCDPISGHVSLYWYRQALGQGPEFLTYFNYEAQQDKSGLPNDRFSAERPEGSISTLTIQRTEQRDSAMYRCASSLAPVQGFGGELFFGEGSRLTVL.

The chain is built from TRBV4-1 and TRBJ1-1; no reliable D call. Germline V lookup: CDR1 MGHRA, CDR2 YSYEKL. This CDR3 contains 15 residues. V gave up 4 bases and J gave up 1 base, with 13 bases separating them. DNA for the CDR3: TGCGCCAGCAGCCTCTTGCGCGGGCAGAACACTGAAGCTTTCTTT. Protein product: CASSLLRGQNTEAFF.

This clone was recorded a few times. Other DNA sequences in this specimen translate into the identical CDR3. This rearrangement joins TRBV27 to TRBJ1-2; D is ambiguous. Per germline, CDR1 MNHEY and CDR2 SMNVEV (reference sequence). The V and J ends lost 3 bases and 0 bases respectively, with 5 bases between them. The CDR3 has 13 residues. CDR3 residues: CASSFQSNYGYTF. CDR3 coding DNA: TGTGCCAGCAGTTTCCAGTCTAACTATGGCTACACCTTC.

The CDR3 is CASSFVPAYEQYF. Here the CDR3 DNA reads TGTGCCAGCAGCTTTGTTCCGGCTTACGAGCAGTACTTC. The V and J genes are TRBV5-5 and TRBJ2-7; D is uncertain. The CDR3 is 13 amino acids. Germline lookup yields CDR1 SGHKS and CDR2 YYEKEE (reference sequence). V lost 2 bases to trimming and J lost 4 bases, with 10 bases between them.

The chain has TRBV10-2 and TRBJ2-2, with 7 bases fitting TRBD2. This CDR3 comprises 18 residues. V lost 0 bases, J lost 5 bases, and 12 bases stayed unmatched. Germline V gene lookup returns CDR1 WSHSY and CDR2 SAAADI. The CDR3 DNA is TGCGCCAGCAGTGAGTCGCCGAGTGGGGCGGGAGAAACCGGGGAGCTGTTTTTT. Residues: CASSESPSGAGETGELFF.

Notes on this clone: A much larger clone differs from this one at a single base, so this may be a read error. This rearrangement joins TRBV5-8 to TRBJ1-5; the D gene is possibly TRBD1 (5 bases). The length of the CDR3 is 12 residues. The germline V gene has CDR1 SGHTS and CDR2 YDEGEE. V lost 2 bases and J lost 6, with 6 bases in between. The CDR3 bases are TGTGCCAGCAGCTTAGGGGCTCAGCCCCAGCATTTT. This encodes CASSLGAQPQHF.

Of note for this clone: This same CDR3 is encoded by further DNA sequences in the sample. The CDR3 loop is CASSLVGGPYNEQFF. DNA of the CDR3: TGCGCCAGCAGCTTGGTAGGGGGCCCTTACAATGAGCAGTTCTTC. This sequence joins TRBV5-1 and TRBJ2-1, with 7 bases identical to TRBD1. The V segment lost 0 bases and the J segment 4 bases; nucleotides outside the gene matches: 4. The CDR3 spans 15 residues. The germline V gene encodes CDR1 SGHRS and CDR2 YFSETQ.

This chain uses TRBV11-3 with TRBJ2-3, with 10 bases lining up with TRBD2. The CDR3 has 17 residues. The V gene end was trimmed by 5 bases and the J gene end by 4 bases; junction bases not matched to a gene: 12. Germline V gene sequence: CDR1 SGHNT, CDR2 YENEEA. Written as DNA, the CDR3 is TGTGCCAGCAGCGCGGCGGACCTAGCGGGGGACGCAGATACGCAGTATTTT. Encoded protein: CASSAADLAGDADTQYF.

V gene TRBV4-1 combines with J gene TRBJ1-4, with D possibly TRBD1 on 6 matching bases. The V gene's germline CDR1 is MGHRA and CDR2 YSYEKL. Trimming shortened V by 2 bases and J by 7 bases, and 8 bases separated the two germline ends. CDR3 length: 13 amino acids. CDR3 sequence: CASSQTRGEKLFF. CDR3 bases: TGCGCCAGCAGCCAAACCAGGGGTGAAAAACTGTTTTTT.

This sequence joins TRBV5-1 and TRBJ2-2, with 16 bases aligning to TRBD2. The CDR3 length is 18 residues. Trimming removed 2 bases from V and 6 bases from J; junction bases left unmatched: 7. The V gene's germline CDR1 is SGHRS and CDR2 YFSETQ. CDR3 bases: TGCGCCAGCAGCTTCCCGGCCGGGACTAGCGGGGGGGCCGGGGAGCTGTTTTTT. This gives the protein CASSFPAGTSGGAGELFF.

In this sample, this clone turned up once. The chain couples TRBV7-9 to TRBJ2-3, with D perhaps TRBD1 (6 bases). The CDR3 length is 16 residues. Germline assignment: CDR1 SEHNR and CDR2 FQNEAQ (reference sequence). The V and J ends lost 0 bases and 6 bases respectively, with 16 bases between them. The DNA of the CDR3 is TGTGCCAGCAGCTTAGCGCTTGGGGGCCCGGCGGATACGCAGTATTTT. Its translation: CASSLALGGPADTQYF.

The chain has TRBV6-5 and TRBJ2-2, with 7 bases matching TRBD2. The germline gives CDR1 MNHEY, CDR2 SVGAGI. CDR3 length: 16 amino acids. Trimming cost V 3 bases and J 5 bases; bases outside gene matches: 9. CDR3 region: CASSYGLGQRTGELFF. As DNA, the CDR3 is TGTGCCAGCAGTTATGGACTAGGTCAGAGAACCGGGGAGCTGTTTTTT.

J is TRBJ2-7 and V is TRBV6-1; a possible D gene is TRBD1 (5 bases). Trimming removed 1 base from V and 1 base from J, with 8 bases in between. The CDR3 is 14 amino acids. Germline V lookup: CDR1 MNHNS, CDR2 SASEGT. The CDR3 protein is CASSEEQASYEQYF. In DNA form, the CDR3 reads TGTGCCAGCAGTGAAGAACAGGCTTCCTACGAGCAGTACTTC.

The DNA for the CDR3 is TGTGCCAGCAGTTTAGTAGGGGGTAATGAGCAGTTCTTC. Its translation: CASSLVGGNEQFF. This rearrangement joins TRBV28 to TRBJ2-1, with D possibly being TRBD1 (6 bases). Trimming took 2 bases from V and 7 from J, leaving 9 bases between them. The CDR3 is 13 residues long. Looked up from germline, CDR1 is MDHEN and CDR2 is SYDVKM.

This chain connects TRBV5-5 to TRBJ1-6; a weak D match, TRBD1 (5 bases). Trimming shortened V by 1 base and J by 7 bases, and 12 bases separated the two germline ends. CDR1 and CDR2 from the germline V gene are SGHKS and YYEKEE (reference sequence). The length of the CDR3 is 15 residues. The chain's CDR3 is CASSLSGDGNSPLHF. The CDR3 coding sequence is TGTGCCAGCAGCTTGTCGGGGGATGGAAATTCACCCCTCCACTTT.

The chain is built from TRBV27 and TRBJ2-3; no definite D call. The germline CDR1 and CDR2 sequences are MNHEY and SMNVEV (reference sequence). This CDR3 has 13 amino acids. Between the trimmed V and J ends, which lost 5 bases and 9 bases, there was a span of 15 bases. CDR3 sequence (DNA): TGTGCCAGCAGTCCACAAAATAGTAGGACGCAGTATTTT. Translated: CASSPQNSRTQYF.

The chain recombines TRBV5-4 with TRBJ2-1; D gene uncertain. Per the germline V gene, CDR1 is SGHNT and CDR2 is YYREEE (reference sequence). This CDR3 has 15 amino acids. The V and J ends lost 2 bases and 5 bases respectively, with 14 bases between them. In nucleotides, the CDR3 is TGTGCCAGCAGCTTATTGGGCGGTTCCGACAATGAGCAGTTCTTC. Translating gives CASSLLGGSDNEQFF.

The chain recombines TRBV27 with TRBJ1-5; D is perhaps TRBD1 (6 bases). V lost 4 bases, J lost 2 bases, and 9 bases lay in between. Looked up from germline, CDR1 is MNHEY and CDR2 is SMNVEV (reference sequence). The CDR3 covers 14 residues. CDR3 protein: CASSSNRGNQPQHF. The CDR3 coding sequence is TGTGCCAGCAGTTCCAACAGGGGCAATCAGCCCCAGCATTTT.

The chain employs TRBV21-1 and TRBJ1-6. TRBV21-1 is noted as a pseudogene. This CDR3 region has 16 residues. The CDR3 nucleotides are TGTGCCAGCAGCGGAGGGGTTGGGGCATATAATTCACCCCTCCACTTT. Residues: CASSGGVGAYNSPLHF.

This clone was counted once. The chain couples TRBV19 to TRBJ2-7; D might be TRBD1 (6 bases). Germline loops: CDR1 LNHDA, CDR2 SQIVND (reference sequence). Trimming removed 4 bases from V and 4 bases from J, with 14 bases in between. This CDR3 has 14 residues. The chain's CDR3 is CASSNLDTGYEQYF. The CDR3 DNA sequence: TGTGCCAGTAGTAACCTAGATACAGGGTACGAGCAGTACTTC.

This clone occurred once. The rearrangement joins TRBV11-3 to TRBJ2-4, with D possibly TRBD1 on 5 matching bases. Germline V gene sequence: CDR1 SGHNT, CDR2 YENEEA. CDR3 length: 14 amino acids. Trimming cost V 2 bases and J 7 bases, with 12 bases left between them. The CDR3 sequence: CASSLPRAGNIQYF. Here the CDR3 DNA reads TGTGCCAGCAGCTTACCCAGGGCTGGGAACATTCAGTACTTC.

This clone was seen just once. The rearrangement joins TRBV29-1 to TRBJ2-7; 9 bases fit TRBD2. This CDR3 is built from 15 residues. The trim removed 0 bases at V and 2 bases at J, leaving 5 bases unmatched. Germline V lookup: CDR1 SQVTM, CDR2 ANQGSEA. The CDR3 DNA is TGCAGCGTTGAAGAAGGTAGCGGGAGCCCCTACGAGCAGTACTTC. This gives the protein CSVEEGSGSPYEQYF.

The chain couples TRBV2 to TRBJ2-1; TRBD2 matches at 11 bases. J gave up 8 bases and V 5 bases, and 8 bases lay outside the gene matches. Germline V gene lookup returns CDR1 SNHLY and CDR2 FYNNEI. The CDR3 loop spans 15 amino acids. The CDR3 DNA reads TGTGCCAGCAGTCCGGGACTAGCGGAGGTACATGAGCAGTTCTTC. Translated: CASSPGLAEVHEQFF.